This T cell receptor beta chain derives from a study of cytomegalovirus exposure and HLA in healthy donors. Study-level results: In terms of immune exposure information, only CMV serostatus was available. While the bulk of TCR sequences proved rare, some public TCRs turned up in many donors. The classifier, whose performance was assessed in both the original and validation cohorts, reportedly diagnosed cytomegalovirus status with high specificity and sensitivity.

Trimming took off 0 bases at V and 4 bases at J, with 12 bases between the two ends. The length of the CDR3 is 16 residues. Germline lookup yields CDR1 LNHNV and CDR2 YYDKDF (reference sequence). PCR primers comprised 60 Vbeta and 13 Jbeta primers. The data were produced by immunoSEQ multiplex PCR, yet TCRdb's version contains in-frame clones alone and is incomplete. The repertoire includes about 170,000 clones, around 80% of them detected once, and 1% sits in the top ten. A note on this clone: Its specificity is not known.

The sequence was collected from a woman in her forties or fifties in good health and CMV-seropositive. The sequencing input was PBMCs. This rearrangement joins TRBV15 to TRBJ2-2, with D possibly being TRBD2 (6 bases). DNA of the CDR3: TGTGCCACCAGCAGAGAACGGGGGTGGGGCACCGGGGAGCTGTTTTTT. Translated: CATSRERGWGTGELFF.